A single sample is the source of the 14 T cell receptor beta chains below, sequenced in a study of control samples from healthy donors and cancer patients (TCRdb year 2020). Libraries came from the immunoSEQ multiplex PCR assay. TCRdb carries this immuneACCESS record with in-frame sequences only. Its versions omit some clonotypes, under half of them owing to an unresolved V gene in the studies checked, with the rest unexplained. The sample table records 65,000 to 100,000 clones; around 91% of these occur just once. The top ten clones comprise about 16% of the sample. The sample taken for sequencing was blood. The receptors stem from a man aged 50 or older in good health.

The V and J genes are TRBV12-2 and TRBJ2-5. TRBV12-2 is listed as a pseudogene. CDR3 length equals 14 residues. CDR3 sequence reads: CASRLAGPPETQYF. The CDR3 DNA reads as TGTGCAAGTCGCTTAGCGGGACCCCCGGAGACCCAGTACTTC.

The genes are TRBV30 and TRBJ1-4, with 8 bases identical to TRBD1. Germline V gene data show CDR1 as GTSNPN and CDR2 as SVGIG (reference sequence). With V trimmed by 4 bases and J by 7 bases, 5 bases remained unmatched. CDR3 size: 13 residues. CDR3 DNA: TGTGCCTGGACCGGACAGGGTCCTGAAAAACTGTTTTTT. Translation: CAWTGQGPEKLFF.

The rearrangement joins TRBV11-2 to TRBJ2-5, with D perhaps TRBD1 (7 bases). Trimming cost V 5 bases and J 4 bases, with 11 bases left between them. Germline V gene sequence: CDR1 SGHAT, CDR2 FQNNGV. This CDR3 has 13 amino acids. CDR3 protein: CASSPQGGETQYF. The CDR3 nucleotides are TGTGCCAGCAGCCCCCAGGGGGGAGAGACCCAGTACTTC.

This chain connects TRBV10-3 to TRBJ2-1; D remains unclear. The CDR3 is made up of 15 amino acids. Per germline, CDR1 ENHRY and CDR2 SYGVKD. V lost 0 bases, J lost 1 base, and 7 bases lay in between. The CDR3 nucleotides are TGTGCCATCAGTGAGTCGACTGAGTCCTACAATGAGCAGTTCTTC. Its protein product is CAISESTESYNEQFF.

The genes are TRBV12-3 or TRBV12-4 and TRBJ2-7, with D perhaps being TRBD1 or TRBD2 (5 bases each). The CDR3 has 13 amino acids. The V end lost 7 bases, the J end lost 5 bases, and 15 bases lay between the germline ends. CDR3 coding DNA: TGTGCCAGCACCTTACGGGGACGGGACGAGCAGTACTTC. Encoded protein: CASTLRGRDEQYF.

The rearrangement links TRBV5-6 to TRBJ2-5; 8 bases are a match to TRBD2. After removal of 4 bases from V and 2 bases from J, the junction contained 10 bases not matched to a gene. This CDR3 region has 16 residues. Germline lookup yields CDR1 SGHDT and CDR2 YYEEEE. DNA of the CDR3: TGTGCCAGCAGCGGCCTCGGCGGGGGGATTCAAGAGACCCAGTACTTC. Translated: CASSGLGGGIQETQYF.

The DNA of the CDR3 is TGTGCCAGTAGTGCCGGGGGGGGGCGGGGGAACACTGAAGCTTTCTTT. This sequence encodes CASSAGGGRGNTEAFF. The V gene is TRBV19, the J gene TRBJ1-1; D might be TRBD1 (6 bases). V was cut by 5 bases and J by 1 base, with 17 bases left in between. This CDR3 has 16 residues. Germline V gene sequence: CDR1 LNHDA, CDR2 SQIVND (reference sequence).

V usage is TRBV25-1 and J usage is TRBJ1-3, with D unclear. V shed 2 bases and J shed 2 bases, with 10 bases lying between them. The length of the CDR3 is 15 residues. Per germline, CDR1 MGHDK and CDR2 SYGVNS. CDR3 DNA: TGTGCCAGCAGTGAAAGTTTGACGGCTGGAAACACCATATATTTT. This encodes CASSESLTAGNTIYF. Drawing the rest from reference TRBV25-1 and TRBJ1-3, the complete variable domain is EADIYQTPRYLVIGTGKKITLECSQTMGHDKMYWYQQDPGMELHLIHYSYGVNSTEKGDLSSESTVSRIRTEHFPLTLESARPSHTSQYLCASSESLTAGNTIYFGEGSWLTVV.

The CDR3 region is CASSHATGTGYNEQFF. CDR3 sequence (DNA): TGTGCCAGCTCGCACGCTACCGGGACAGGGTACAATGAGCAGTTCTTC. J is TRBJ2-1 and V is TRBV18, with 9 bases fitting TRBD1. After removal of 6 bases from V and 4 bases from J, the junction contained 10 bases not matched to a gene. The CDR3 contains 16 residues. Per germline, CDR1 KGHSH and CDR2 LQKENI.

The chain joins TRBV2 to TRBJ2-7; maybe TRBD1 (6 bases). This CDR3 has 14 amino acids. In germline, CDR1 is SNHLY, CDR2 FYNNEI. The V end was cut by 4 bases, the J end by 2 bases, with 12 bases between. In DNA, the CDR3 is TGTGCCAGCAGTGCGAGGACAGCCGCCTACGAGCAGTACTTC. Its translation: CASSARTAAYEQYF.

The J gene is TRBJ1-1, the V gene TRBV5-1; perhaps TRBD1 as D (6 bases). CDR3 length: 16 amino acids. With 4 bases removed from V and 0 bases from J, the gap between germline ends came to 16 bases. Looked up from germline, CDR1 is SGHRS and CDR2 is YFSETQ. The CDR3 loop is CASSTGQLGVNTEAFF. CDR3 in DNA: TGCGCCAGCAGCACCGGACAGTTGGGCGTGAACACTGAAGCTTTCTTT.

The J gene is TRBJ2-7, the V gene TRBV9, with TRBD2 matching over 7 bases. The V gene end was trimmed by 0 bases and the J gene end by 5 bases; junction bases not matched to a gene: 8. This CDR3 comprises 15 residues. Germline CDR1 SGDLS, CDR2 YYNGEE. DNA for the CDR3: TGTGCCAGCAGCGTAGTTCCAGCGGGACCAAACGAGCAGTACTTC. This encodes CASSVVPAGPNEQYF.

The chain recombines TRBV12-3 or TRBV12-4 with TRBJ2-2; a possible D gene is TRBD1 (5 bases). Trimming removed 0 bases at V and 11 bases at J, with 7 bases between. The CDR3 is made up of 12 amino acids. CDR3 bases: TGTGCCAGCAGTTTAGCAGGGGTTGAGCTGTTTTTT. Encoded protein: CASSLAGVELFF.

The chain uses TRBV5-1 and TRBJ2-7; 7 nucleotides line up with TRBD2. The V gene end was trimmed by 7 bases and the J gene end by 3 bases; junction bases not matched to a gene: 4. Germline V gene sequence: CDR1 SGHRS, CDR2 YFSETQ. The CDR3 contains 12 residues. CDR3 DNA: TGCGCCAGCTCTGGGGGGGTCTACGAGCAGTACTTC. It codes for CASSGGVYEQYF.